The entry below gives a single T cell receptor (beta chain) sequence along with its context. Its antigen is not identified. The V gene's germline CDR1 is LNHDA and CDR2 SQIVND (reference sequence). The trim removed 9 bases at V and 0 bases at J, leaving 10 bases unmatched. The CDR3 has 15 residues. Produced via immunoSEQ multiplex PCR; TCRdb's table is partial and in-frame only. The sample has about 38,000 clones; over 85% are singletons. These data are taken from a study of cytomegalovirus exposure and HLA in healthy donors. Study outcomes and limitations: In vitro experiments confirmed that a few CMV-associated chains were specific for CMV antigens.

The V and J genes are TRBV19 and TRBJ1-2; 7 nucleotides agree with TRBD1. The sequence derives from a man aged 18 to 29 in good health and CMV-seronegative. The sequencing input was PBMCs. The CDR3 DNA is TGTGCCAGCAGCACAGGGGCAGATTCTAACTATGGCTACACCTTC. Its translation: CASSTGADSNYGYTF.